This entry lists 27 T cell receptor beta chains sequenced from one sample in a study of blood T cell repertoires in COVID-19. Sequencing was performed with immunoSEQ multiplex PCR; in TCRdb, only in-frame clones are kept and a portion is missing. This table has more than 300,000 clones, roughly 90% appearing once. Specimen: peripheral blood. These receptors were taken from a woman between 65 and 79 years old with COVID-19, enrolled during active disease.

V gene TRBV28 combines with J gene TRBJ1-2; TRBD1 agrees at 8 bases. Germline CDR1 MDHEN, CDR2 SYDVKM. After removal of 7 bases from V and 6 bases from J, the junction contained 10 bases not matched to a gene. The CDR3 length is 14 residues. The CDR3, as DNA: TGTGCCAGCAATGTCGCAGGGGGCGAGGATGGCTACACCTTC. Translation: CASNVAGGEDGYTF.

The rearrangement joins TRBV7-2 to TRBJ1-2; D might be TRBD1 (5 bases). Trimming shortened V by 3 bases and J by 4 bases, and 9 bases separated the two germline ends. Germline lookup yields CDR1 SGHTA and CDR2 FQGNSA. The CDR3 is made up of 13 amino acids. CDR3 loop: CASSLNRIYGYTF. The DNA of the CDR3 is TGTGCCAGCAGCTTGAACAGGATCTATGGCTACACCTTC.

This chain's CDR3 is CASSGRQTANTEAFF. The CDR3 DNA is TGTGCCAGCAGCGGACGACAGACCGCGAACACTGAAGCTTTCTTT. The chain recombines TRBV5-6 with TRBJ1-1; perhaps TRBD1 as D (5 bases). The V end lost 4 bases, the J end lost 1 base, and 14 bases lay between the germline ends. In germline, CDR1 is SGHDT, CDR2 YYEEEE. This CDR3 has 15 residues.

The J gene is TRBJ1-6, the V gene TRBV5-1, with 7 bases lining up with TRBD1. Germline CDR1 and CDR2: SGHRS and YFSETQ. With 5 bases clipped from V and 7 bases from J, the junction kept 15 bases outside the gene matches. The CDR3 contains 17 residues. The CDR3 spells CASSHTEPGTENSPLHF. The CDR3, as DNA: TGCGCCAGCAGTCATACCGAACCCGGGACAGAAAATTCACCCCTCCACTTT.

Worth noting for this clone: In this CDR3 the conserved last residue, phenylalanine or tryptophan, is missing, so a read error is likely. It is unclear where the CDR3 begins or ends on the DNA, so no DNA is shown, and the CDR3 is as TCRdb lists it. The chain combines TRBV2 with TRBJ2-3; the table calls TRBD2, which could not be checked here. Counting both end residues, the CDR3 totals 13 amino acids. CDR1 and CDR2 from the germline V gene are SNHLY and FYNNEI. CDR3 loop: CASSEAVRTSGPG.

The gene calls are TRBV19 and TRBJ1-1; no reliable D call. Per germline, CDR1 LNHDA and CDR2 SQIVND (reference sequence). This CDR3 spans 12 amino acids. With 3 bases removed from V and 10 bases from J, the gap between germline ends came to 12 bases. CDR3 amino acids: CASSMGPLGAFF. CDR3 DNA: TGTGCCAGTAGTATGGGCCCCCTCGGAGCTTTCTTT.

This clone was detected a few times. The genes are TRBV2 and TRBJ2-7; weak D call: TRBD2 (7 bases). Trimming cost V 8 bases and J 4 bases, with 18 bases left between them. The CDR3 totals 14 residues. CDR1 is SNHLY and CDR2 is FYNNEI in the germline V gene. In DNA, the CDR3 is TGTGCCAGCCAACCCCAACGGGGGGCGTACGAGCAGTACTTC. Its translation: CASQPQRGAYEQYF.

This sequence joins TRBV29-1 and TRBJ1-2, with TRBD1 matching 8 bases. The length of the CDR3 is 14 residues. CDR1 and CDR2 from the germline V gene are SQVTM and ANQGSEA. The J segment lost 8 bases and the V segment lost 3 bases, leaving 11 bases of the junction unmatched. The CDR3 here is CSVDGQGQVAGYTF. The CDR3 DNA sequence: TGCAGCGTTGACGGACAGGGCCAAGTGGCCGGCTACACCTTC.

The chain combines TRBV19 with TRBJ2-3, with TRBD2 matching over 9 bases. J was trimmed by 5 bases and V by 5 bases; bases with no gene match: 11. CDR3 length: 16 amino acids. Germline loops: CDR1 LNHDA, CDR2 SQIVND (reference sequence). CDR3 residues: CASSARTSVTLDTQYF. DNA for the CDR3: TGTGCCAGTAGTGCCCGGACTAGCGTGACCTTAGATACGCAGTATTTT. Based on the CDR3 plus reference TRBV19 and TRBJ2-3, the full variable domain is DGGITQSPKYLFRKEGQNVTLSCEQNLNHDAMYWYRQDPGQGLRLIYYSQIVNDFQKGDIAEGYSVSREKKESFPLTVTSAQKNPTAFYLCASSARTSVTLDTQYFGPGTRLTVL.

The chain recombines TRBV5-1 with TRBJ2-4, with a tentative D call TRBD1 (6 bases). This CDR3 is 14 amino acids long. Germline V CDR1 and CDR2: SGHRS, YFSETQ. Trimming removed 0 bases from V and 4 bases from J, with 8 bases in between. The CDR3 here is CASSLEGDKNIQYF. The CDR3 DNA follows: TGCGCCAGCAGCTTGGAGGGGGATAAAAACATTCAGTACTTC. Drawing the rest from reference TRBV5-1 and TRBJ2-4, the complete variable domain is KAGVTQTPRYLIKTRGQQVTLSCSPISGHRSVSWYQQTPGQGLQFLFEYFSETQRNKGNFPGRFSGRQFSNSRSEMNVSTLELGDSALYLCASSLEGDKNIQYFGAGTRLSVL.

The chain employs TRBV7-9 and TRBJ2-7; 7 bases are a match to TRBD2. There are 12 residues in the CDR3. Looked up from germline, CDR1 is SEHNR and CDR2 is FQNEAQ (reference sequence). The V and J ends lost 10 bases and 0 bases, in that order; junction bases with no gene match: 3. CDR3 in DNA: TGTGCCACCGGCGGGAGCTCCTACGAGCAGTACTTC. It yields the protein CATGGSSYEQYF.

The chain has TRBV5-6 and TRBJ2-7; TRBD2 might be the D (6 bases). V gave up 4 bases and J gave up 1 base, with 12 bases separating them. The CDR3 has 14 amino acids. Germline lookup yields CDR1 SGHDT and CDR2 YYEEEE. CDR3: CASSPWGESYEQYF. CDR3 bases: TGTGCCAGCAGCCCGTGGGGGGAATCCTACGAGCAGTACTTC.

The chain recombines TRBV6-5 with TRBJ1-1; no reliable D call. Germline CDR1 and CDR2: MNHEY and SVGAGI. Trimming removed 2 bases at V and 3 bases at J, with 13 bases between. The CDR3 is 15 residues long. The DNA of the CDR3 is TGTGCCAGCAGTTACGGACGGGGAATAGACACTGAAGCTTTCTTT. Protein sequence: CASSYGRGIDTEAFF.

The V gene is TRBV7-2, the J gene TRBJ2-7, with 8 positions matching TRBD1. Germline CDR1 and CDR2: SGHTA and FQGNSA. The CDR3 contains 13 residues. Trimming at V came to 5 bases and at J to 4 bases, leaving 4 bases not matched to a gene. The CDR3 loop is CASSRRQGYEQYF. As DNA, the CDR3 is TGTGCCAGCAGCCGACGACAGGGGTACGAGCAGTACTTC. Looking up the rest from reference TRBV7-2 and TRBJ2-7 gives the full variable domain: GAGVSQSPSNKVTEKGKDVELRCDPISGHTALYWYRQSLGQGLEFLIYFQGNSAPDKSGLPSDRFSAERTGGSVSTLTIQRTQQEDSAVYLCASSRRQGYEQYFGPGTRLTVT.

The rearrangement uses TRBV27 and TRBJ1-2; D possibly corresponds to TRBD1 (5 bases). CDR3 length: 12 residues. Germline CDR1 reads MNHEY; CDR2 reads SMNVEV (reference sequence). V lost 4 bases and J 7 bases, leaving 10 bases between the germline ends. The CDR3 here is CASSSTGRGYTF. The CDR3, as DNA: TGTGCCAGCAGTTCAACAGGCCGTGGCTACACCTTC.

The CDR3 here is CASGGEYF. The CDR3 DNA sequence: TGTGCCAGCGGGGGGGAGTACTTC. The gene calls are TRBV7-3 and TRBJ2-7, with TRBD2 matching 7 bases. The germline V gene has CDR1 SGHTA and CDR2 FQGTGA. The CDR3 extends over 8 amino acids. V shed 8 bases and J 11 bases; nucleotides not matched to a gene: 0.

The CDR3 DNA reads as TGTGCCAGCAGCTTGTCCGACAGGGGTCAGGGGTATAGCGGTGAAGCTTTCTTT. Translating it yields CASSLSDRGQGYSGEAFF. The rearrangement uses TRBV7-8 and TRBJ1-1, with TRBD1 matching over 8 bases. This CDR3 has 18 amino acids. CDR1 SGHVS and CDR2 FQNEAQ come from the germline V gene. Trimming at V came to 3 bases and at J to 7 bases, leaving 19 bases not matched to a gene.

The V call is TRBV19, the J call TRBJ1-1; unclear D gene. V was clipped by 2 bases and J by 7 bases, with 5 bases between them. The CDR3 is 11 residues long. Per germline, CDR1 LNHDA and CDR2 SQIVND (reference sequence). CDR3 bases: TGTGCCAGTAGTATACCGTATGAAGCTTTCTTT. Protein sequence: CASSIPYEAFF.

In its sample, this clone was seen a few times. This rearrangement joins TRBV2 to TRBJ2-1, with TRBD1 matching 7 bases. V was pared by 11 bases and J by 0 bases, with 7 bases of the junction left unmatched. This CDR3 is 14 amino acids long. Germline V CDR1 and CDR2: SNHLY, FYNNEI. CDR3 in DNA: TGTGCCGTACACCGGGACAGCTCCTACAATGAGCAGTTCTTC. Its protein product is CAVHRDSSYNEQFF.

This chain connects TRBV9 to TRBJ1-1; 8 bases are shared with TRBD1. V trimming: 4 bases; J trimming: 3 bases; junction bases outside the gene matches: 5. The CDR3 covers 14 residues. CDR1 and CDR2 from the germline V gene are SGDLS and YYNGEE. The CDR3 DNA sequence: TGTGCCAGCAGCACCCAGACAGGGGACACTGAAGCTTTCTTT. Translated: CASSTQTGDTEAFF.

This sequence joins TRBV18 and TRBJ1-6; D unclear. Germline V lookup: CDR1 KGHSH, CDR2 LQKENI. The germline V and J ends were trimmed by 3 bases and 4 bases, with 7 bases remaining between them. The CDR3 consists of 14 residues. As DNA, the CDR3 is TGTGCCAGCTCACCTCCAGATTATAATTCACCCCTCCACTTT. Its translation is CASSPPDYNSPLHF.

The V gene is TRBV21-1, the J gene TRBJ2-7; the listed D gene, TRBD2, was not tested against the DNA. TRBV21-1 is a pseudogene locus. CDR3 length: 18 residues. The CDR3 nucleotides are TGTGCCAGCAGCAAAAGGGGGGGGCTGGCGGGGAACCGCCACGAGCAGTACTTC. This codes for CASSKRGGLAGNRHEQYF.

This chain connects TRBV2 to TRBJ1-1, with a weak D call TRBD1 (6 bases). The CDR3 is 14 amino acids. Trimming took 3 bases from V and 3 from J, leaving 11 bases between them. The germline V gene has CDR1 SNHLY and CDR2 FYNNEI. The CDR3: CASSDGGLYTEAFF. The CDR3 region has the DNA TGTGCCAGCAGTGATGGGGGCTTGTACACTGAAGCTTTCTTT. Full variable domain (missing parts from reference TRBV2 and TRBJ1-1): EPEVTQTPSHQVTQMGQEVILRCVPISNHLYFYWYRQILGQKVEFLVSFYNNEISEKSEIFDDQFSVERPDGSNFTLKIRSTKLEDSAMYFCASSDGGLYTEAFFGQGTRLTVV.

J is TRBJ2-7 and V is TRBV6-5, with a possible D match to TRBD1 (5 bases). The CDR3 runs to 13 residues. V was shortened by 6 bases and J by 5 bases, with 14 bases between the two germline ends. Per the germline V gene, CDR1 is MNHEY and CDR2 is SVGAGI. The CDR3 region is CASSRIDSHEQYF. CDR3 nucleotides: TGTGCCAGCAGCAGAATTGACAGTCACGAGCAGTACTTC.

In nucleotides, the CDR3 is TGTGCCAGCTCCCCCAAGATAGGGAGCGGGGACTACAATGAGCAGTTCTTC. Amino acids: CASSPKIGSGDYNEQFF. The J gene is TRBJ2-1, the V gene TRBV18; TRBD2 matches at 7 bases. J gave up 3 bases and V 6 bases, and 14 bases lay outside the gene matches. CDR3 length: 17 amino acids. CDR1 is KGHSH and CDR2 is LQKENI in the germline V gene.

The chain recombines TRBV7-8 with TRBJ1-5, with D unresolved. Trimming cost V 2 bases and J 3 bases, with 11 bases left between them. Germline V lookup: CDR1 SGHVS, CDR2 FQNEAQ. The CDR3 extends over 15 amino acids. The CDR3 sequence: CASSLTGYDNQPQHF. CDR3 nucleotide sequence: TGTGCCAGCAGCTTAACCGGGTATGACAATCAGCCCCAGCATTTT.

The chain uses TRBV6-5 and TRBJ1-2; the D is unclear. Trimming took 3 bases from V and 0 from J, leaving 11 bases between them. The germline V gene encodes CDR1 MNHEY and CDR2 SVGAGI. This CDR3 has 15 amino acids. CDR3 sequence (DNA): TGTGCCAGCAGTTATGGCATCTTAACTAACTATGGCTACACCTTC. It specifies CASSYGILTNYGYTF.